The table lists the clone carrying this TCR beta chain with a few counts. No antigen is known for it. Combining a sample-barcoded 5' primer with a J-beta primer mix, a second PCR ran for roughly 7 to 12 cycles. TCRdb ran MiXCR on the 5' RACE reads and lists one entry per CDR3 protein. This table holds a few hundred thousand distinct CDR3 sequences, 50% to 60% found once. This CDR3 is built from 13 residues. V shed 4 bases and J shed 4 bases, with 10 bases lying between them. Germline V gene sequence: CDR1 SGHTA, CDR2 FQGNSA. This specimen belongs to a study of blood T cells in healthy people across ages. Whole-study results and caveats: Whereas aged donors had fewer naive CD4+ cells, long-lived donors had more of them and higher diversity.

In each sample, at least 7 million PBMCs were isolated. The chain joins TRBV7-2 to TRBJ2-5, with D unresolved. This clonotype was obtained from a man aged 55 to 70 in good health. The source material was blood. For the CDR3, the DNA is TGTGCCAGCAGCTCTCAGCCCTTAGAGACCCAGTACTTC. Protein: CASSSQPLETQYF.